The present TCR beta chain was sequenced within a study of shared clonotypes between healthy human individuals. Study-wide points: Against clonotypes common to all four donors, non-shared ones had lower generation probabilities.

In regard to this clone: Antigen specificity is unknown.

Each cell subset's genomic DNA was divided evenly among several immunoSEQ plates. Sequencing used immunoSEQ multiplex PCR; TCRdb keeps in-frame clones, though not all of them. The sample consists of 1,500,000 or so clones, roughly 96% of them appearing once. All the donors were Caucasian adults who lived in Nashville, Tennessee. A CD45RA+ naive subset and a CD45RA-negative memory subset were split from CD4+ cells. The sample comprised naive CD4+ T cells sorted from blood. Subset described: CD45RA+ positively selected. The TCR sequence derives from a man aged 25-45 years in good health.

Here the CDR3 DNA reads TGTGCCAGCAGCGTTACCAACAGGAGGGGATTAAATGAGCAGTTCTTC. It translates to CASSVTNRRGLNEQFF. The chain recombines TRBV7-9 with TRBJ2-1; possible D gene TRBD2, 6 bases. This CDR3 comprises 16 residues. Trimming removed 5 bases from V and 7 bases from J, with 21 bases in between. CDR1 and CDR2 (germline): SEHNR, FQNEAQ (reference sequence). The full variable domain, in which reference TRBV7-9 and TRBJ2-1 provide the parts outside the CDR3, is DTGVSQNPRHKITKRGQNVTFRCDPISEHNRLYWYRQTLGQGPEFLTYFQNEAQLEKSRLLSDRFSAERPKGSFSTLEIQRTEQGDSAMYLCASSVTNRRGLNEQFFGPGTRLTVL.